This paragraph covers one T cell receptor beta chain sequence. The data derive from a study of blood T cell repertoires in COVID-19. Across the study: Acute and convalescent COVID-19 samples came from the United States, Italy and Spain. PBMCs, B-cell-depleted T cells, or T cells were the source of the cDNA or gDNA that made up the material.

Some clones are missing from TCRdb's copy, which holds only in-frame ones; the method was immunoSEQ multiplex PCR. The sample yields around 100,000 clones, over 80% seen once. V shed 7 bases and J shed 6 bases, with 15 bases lying between them. Germline values: CDR1 LNHDA, CDR2 SQIVND (reference sequence). The CDR3 is 14 amino acids. Material: peripheral blood. This TCR came from a man between 65 and 79 years old with active or convalescent COVID-19. J is TRBJ2-2 and V is TRBV19, with D possibly being TRBD1 (5 bases). The DNA of the CDR3 is TGTGCCAGTACCCCCGGATCCAGGGCCGGGGAGCTGTTTTTT. It is translated as CASTPGSRAGELFF.